The sequence of this T cell receptor beta chain was determined in a study of blood T cell repertoires in COVID-19. Study as a whole: Sources were T cells, B-cell-depleted T cells, or PBMCs; the material itself was cDNA or gDNA.

Trimming cost V 6 bases and J 5 bases; bases outside gene matches: 12. The CDR3 consists of 14 residues. CDR1 is SQVTM, CDR2 ANQGSEA, per germline. Original processing notes: Estimation of nucleated cell counts was performed using reference gene primer amplification. The data were produced by immunoSEQ multiplex PCR, yet TCRdb's version contains in-frame clones alone and is incomplete. V and J calls plus clone size are reproduced from that table; the DNA served to infer D and trimming. Of roughly 350,000 clones in the sample, 85% were seen once. The sequence was obtained from a woman between 18 and 30 years old with acute or convalescent COVID-19. V and J are TRBV29-1 and TRBJ1-2, with 7 bases matching TRBD1. The sequenced sample was peripheral blood. The CDR3 protein is CSVRTGGTVYGYTF. For the CDR3, the DNA is TGCAGCGTCAGGACAGGAGGAACGGTTTATGGCTACACCTTC.